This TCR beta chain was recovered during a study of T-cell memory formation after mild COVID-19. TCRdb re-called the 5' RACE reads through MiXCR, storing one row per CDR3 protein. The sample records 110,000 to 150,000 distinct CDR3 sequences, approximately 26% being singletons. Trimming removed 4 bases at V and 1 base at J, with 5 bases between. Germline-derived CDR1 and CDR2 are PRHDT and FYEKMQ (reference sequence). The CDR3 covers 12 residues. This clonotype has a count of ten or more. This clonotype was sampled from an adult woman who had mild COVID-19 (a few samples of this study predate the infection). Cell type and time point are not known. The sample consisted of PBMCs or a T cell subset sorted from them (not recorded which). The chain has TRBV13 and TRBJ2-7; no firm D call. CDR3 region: CASSSRSYEQYF. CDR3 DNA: TGTGCCAGCAGCTCCCGATCCTACGAGCAGTACTTC.